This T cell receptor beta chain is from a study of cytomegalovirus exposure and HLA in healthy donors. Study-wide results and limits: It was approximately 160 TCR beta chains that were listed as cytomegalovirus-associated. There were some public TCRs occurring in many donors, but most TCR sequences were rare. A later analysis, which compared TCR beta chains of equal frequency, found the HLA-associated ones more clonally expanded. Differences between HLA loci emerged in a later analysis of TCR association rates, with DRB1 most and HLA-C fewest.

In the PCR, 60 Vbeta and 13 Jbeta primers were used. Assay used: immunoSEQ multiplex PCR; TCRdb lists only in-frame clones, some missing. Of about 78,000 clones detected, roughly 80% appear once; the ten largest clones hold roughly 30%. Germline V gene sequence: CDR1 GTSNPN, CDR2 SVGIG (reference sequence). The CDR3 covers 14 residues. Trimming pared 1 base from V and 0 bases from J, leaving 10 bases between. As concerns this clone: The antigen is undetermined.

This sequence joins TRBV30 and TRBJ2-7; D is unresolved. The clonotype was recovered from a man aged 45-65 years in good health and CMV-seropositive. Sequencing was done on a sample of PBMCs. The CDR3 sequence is CAWSARVNSYEQYF. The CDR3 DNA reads TGTGCCTGGAGTGCCCGAGTGAACTCCTACGAGCAGTACTTC.